A selection of T cell receptor beta chains follows, all from one sample in a study of CD8 T cells in Susac syndrome. TCRdb re-analysed the immunoSEQ multiplex PCR reads in MiXCR, keeping a single row per CDR3 protein. The sample holds more than 150,000 distinct CDR3 sequences; almost 96% are singletons and the top ten take around 0.096%. Source material: CD4+ T cells from PBMCs. The receptors were gathered from a human donor with Susac syndrome. Both conserved end residues are part of each CDR3. A D gene is named only where the DNA matches it firmly. The listing skips clone size in some rows; elsewhere it reads once, few, many or a size class.

TRBJ2-3,-,TRBV29-1,-,CSVGQSDTDTQYF,TGCAGCGTAGGACAGAGTGACACAGATACGCAGTATTTT
TRBJ2-7,TRBD1,TRBV5-6,-,CASSWLGTAAYEQYF,TGTGCCAGCAGCTGGCTCGGGACAGCCGCCTACGAGCAGTACTTC
TRBJ1-1,-,TRBV20-1,-,CSARRAAEAFF,TGCAGTGCTCGGCGGGCAGCAGAAGCTTTCTTT
TRBJ1-4,-,TRBV2,-,CASGAGFEKLFF,TGTGCCAGCGGTGCGGGGTTTGAAAAACTGTTTTTT
TRBJ1-1,-,TRBV9,-,CASSLGGVTEAFF,TGTGCCAGCAGCCTAGGGGGGGTTACTGAAGCTTTCTTT
TRBJ1-2,-,TRBV25-1,-,CASTQDRNGYTF,TGTGCCAGCACTCAGGACAGAAATGGCTACACCTTC
TRBJ2-5,TRBD1,TRBV20-1,-,CSARVPWGRGTKETQYF,TGCAGTGCTAGAGTCCCCTGGGGCAGGGGGACCAAAGAGACCCAGTACTTC
TRBJ2-1,TRBD2,TRBV5-1,-,CASSAGLAGGDEQFF,TGCGCCAGCAGCGCGGGACTAGCGGGGGGGGATGAGCAGTTCTTC
TRBJ2-1,TRBD1,TRBV4-2,once,CASSQVTGSYNEQFF,TGTGCCAGCAGCCAAGTGACAGGGTCCTACAATGAGCAGTTCTTC
TRBJ2-1,-,TRBV29-1,-,CSAGRQGLGNEQFF,TGCAGCGCCGGGCGGCAGGGTTTGGGCAATGAGCAGTTCTTC
TRBJ2-5,TRBD2,TRBV3-1,-,CASSQDRSGARVVETQYF,TGTGCCAGCAGCCAAGATAGGAGCGGGGCGCGGGTGGTAGAGACCCAGTACTTC
TRBJ1-2,-,TRBV5-1,-,CASSLVLAGYGYTF,TGCGCCAGCAGCTTGGTTTTGGCCGGCTATGGCTACACCTTC
TRBJ1-2,TRBD1,TRBV12-5,-,CASGLPSGQGSYGYTF,TGTGCTAGTGGTTTGCCTTCGGGACAGGGTTCCTATGGCTACACCTTC
TRBJ1-1,-,TRBV19,-,CASSIDPGALNTEAFF,TGTGCCAGTAGTATAGACCCGGGGGCCCTGAACACTGAAGCTTTCTTT
TRBJ2-6,-,TRBV9,-,CASSGGANVLTF,TGTGCCAGCAGCGGTGGGGCCAACGTCCTGACTTTC
TRBJ2-1,-,TRBV29-1,once,CSARLDIIQWEQFF,TGCAGCGCACGACTAGATATTATACAATGGGAGCAGTTCTTC
TRBJ2-7,-,TRBV4-2,-,CASSQDIQALYEQYF,TGTGCCAGCAGCCAAGATATACAGGCCCTCTACGAGCAGTACTTC
TRBJ2-2,-,TRBV5-1,-,CASSFVGTGELFF,TGCGCCAGCAGCTTTGTCGGCACCGGGGAGCTGTTTTTT
TRBJ1-5,-,TRBV2,-,CASSEGASNQPQHF,TGTGCCAGCAGTGAAGGGGCGAGTAATCAGCCCCAGCATTTT
TRBJ2-1,-,TRBV7-9,-,CASSPGSGNEQFF,TGTGCCAGCAGCCCGGGGTCCGGGAATGAGCAGTTCTTC
TRBJ2-7,-,TRBV18,-,CASSPGQDYEQYF,TGTGCCAGCTCACCTGGCCAGGACTACGAGCAGTACTTC
TRBJ1-5,-,TRBV20-1,-,CSASTNRDQPQHF,TGCAGTGCTAGCACCAACCGTGATCAGCCCCAGCATTTT
TRBJ1-2,-,TRBV7-2,-,CASSLQPALGYGYTF,TGTGCCAGCAGCTTACAACCTGCGCTGGGCTATGGCTACACCTTC
TRBJ1-2,-,TRBV9,-,CASSVGIQTAADGYTF,TGTGCCAGCAGCGTTGGCATACAGACCGCCGCGGATGGCTACACCTTC
TRBJ2-2,-,TRBV30,once,CAWSPYTGELFF,TGTGCCTGGAGTCCCTACACCGGGGAGCTGTTTTTT